Listed here are 11 T cell receptor beta chains from one sample, sequenced in a study of cytomegalovirus exposure and HLA in healthy donors. The PCR had 60 Vbeta and 13 Jbeta primers. Produced via immunoSEQ multiplex PCR; TCRdb's table is partial and in-frame only. The sample carries about 140,000 clones, 75% recorded once. Sequenced input: PBMCs. The receptors originated from a man aged 35 to 55 in good health and CMV-seronegative.

V usage is TRBV7-2 and J usage is TRBJ1-1; tentatively, D is TRBD1 (5 bases). The CDR3 length is 14 residues. Trimming removed 3 bases at V and 4 bases at J, with 12 bases between. CDR1 SGHTA and CDR2 FQGNSA come from the germline V gene. For the CDR3, the DNA is TGTGCCAGCAGCTTGCAGGGTTTCGTCACTGAAGCTTTCTTT. Its protein product is CASSLQGFVTEAFF.

There are a few counts of this clone. V and J are TRBV5-8 and TRBJ1-1; no definite D call. The CDR3 spans 13 residues. V shed 0 bases and J shed 1 base, with 4 bases lying between them. CDR1 is SGHTS and CDR2 is YDEGEE in the germline V gene. This chain's CDR3 is CASSLERNTEAFF. The CDR3, as DNA: TGTGCCAGCAGCTTGGAGCGGAACACTGAAGCTTTCTTT.

The genes are TRBV5-1 and TRBJ1-2; possibly TRBD1 for D (5 bases). Trimming cost V 0 bases and J 6 bases, with 12 bases left between them. There are 14 residues in the CDR3. Germline V CDR1 and CDR2: SGHRS, YFSETQ. CDR3: CASSLGSLGHGYTF. CDR3 bases: TGCGCCAGCAGCTTGGGATCCCTGGGGCATGGCTACACCTTC.

CDR3 bases: TGCGCCAGCAGAAATGACTGGGCCGCCGGGAGCGAGCAGTACTTC. Translated, it gives CASRNDWAAGSEQYF. The rearrangement uses TRBV5-1 and TRBJ2-5; weak D call: TRBD2 (6 bases). With the DNA end fitting TRBJ2-7 better, the J assignment may be wrong. Germline assignment: CDR1 SGHRS and CDR2 YFSETQ. The CDR3 is made up of 15 amino acids.

This clone was detected only a few times. The rearrangement joins TRBV5-1 to TRBJ2-1; a weak D match, TRBD1 (5 bases). The germline V gene has CDR1 SGHRS and CDR2 YFSETQ. V was shortened by 0 bases and J by 7 bases, with 11 bases between the two germline ends. This CDR3 region has 14 residues. The CDR3 DNA sequence: TGCGCCAGCAGCTTGGGGACACCCGGAAATGAGCAGTTCTTC. As protein: CASSLGTPGNEQFF.

V and J are TRBV11-1 and TRBJ2-5, with a weak D call TRBD1 (6 bases). The CDR3 loop spans 17 amino acids. V was trimmed by 5 bases and J by 4 bases, leaving 23 bases between them. In germline, CDR1 is SGHAT, CDR2 FQDESV (reference sequence). The CDR3 here is CASSPGQLVRSSETQYF. The CDR3 DNA reads as TGTGCCAGCAGCCCGGGACAACTGGTACGGAGTTCAGAGACCCAGTACTTC.

This clone has more than one count but fewer than ten. The chain is built from TRBV9 and TRBJ2-1; D is undetermined. Germline V gene data show CDR1 as SGDLS and CDR2 as YYNGEE. This CDR3 is 13 amino acids long. With 1 base removed from V and 4 bases from J, the gap between germline ends came to 6 bases. The CDR3 sequence is CASSVNGYNEQFF. CDR3 nucleotide sequence: TGTGCCAGCAGCGTAAACGGTTACAATGAGCAGTTCTTC.

V is TRBV7-9 and J is TRBJ1-2; D not resolved. Looked up from germline, CDR1 is SEHNR and CDR2 is FQNEAQ (reference sequence). The V and J ends lost 5 bases and 4 bases respectively, with 20 bases between them. The CDR3 contains 16 residues. CDR3 bases: TGTGCCAGCAGCCCCCCCGCGAGGGCCCCGCTCTATGGCTACACCTTC. Its protein product is CASSPPARAPLYGYTF. Supplemented by reference TRBV7-9 and TRBJ1-2, the full variable domain reads DTGVSQNPRHKITKRGQNVTFRCDPISEHNRLYWYRQTLGQGPEFLTYFQNEAQLEKSRLLSDRFSAERPKGSFSTLEIQRTEQGDSAMYLCASSPPARAPLYGYTFGSGTRLTVV.

The V gene is TRBV6-6, the J gene TRBJ1-2; D may be TRBD1 (6 bases). Per germline, CDR1 MNHNY and CDR2 SVGAGI (reference sequence). The CDR3 sequence is 15 residues long. V was clipped by 6 bases and J by 4 bases, with 18 bases between them. CDR3 DNA sequence: TGTGCCAGCAGCCCCGAGGGGGGGCGAGGCTATGGCTACACCTTC. This codes for CASSPEGGRGYGYTF.

The chain links TRBV14 to TRBJ1-3; perhaps TRBD1 as D (5 bases). Germline V CDR1 and CDR2: SGHDN, FVKESK. The germline V and J ends were trimmed by 2 bases and 4 bases, with 12 bases remaining between them. The CDR3 spans 15 residues. The CDR3 protein is CASSQQFGGGNTIYF. The CDR3 DNA reads TGTGCCAGCAGCCAACAATTTGGGGGGGGAAACACCATATATTTT.

The chain joins TRBV7-3 to TRBJ2-7, with 11 bases that match TRBD2. J lost 3 bases, V lost 2 bases, and 3 bases had no gene match. This CDR3 comprises 15 residues. Germline V gives CDR1 SGHTA, CDR2 FQGTGA. DNA for the CDR3: TGTGCCAGCAGCTTACTAGCGGGGGGAATCTACGAGCAGTACTTC. Its translation: CASSLLAGGIYEQYF.